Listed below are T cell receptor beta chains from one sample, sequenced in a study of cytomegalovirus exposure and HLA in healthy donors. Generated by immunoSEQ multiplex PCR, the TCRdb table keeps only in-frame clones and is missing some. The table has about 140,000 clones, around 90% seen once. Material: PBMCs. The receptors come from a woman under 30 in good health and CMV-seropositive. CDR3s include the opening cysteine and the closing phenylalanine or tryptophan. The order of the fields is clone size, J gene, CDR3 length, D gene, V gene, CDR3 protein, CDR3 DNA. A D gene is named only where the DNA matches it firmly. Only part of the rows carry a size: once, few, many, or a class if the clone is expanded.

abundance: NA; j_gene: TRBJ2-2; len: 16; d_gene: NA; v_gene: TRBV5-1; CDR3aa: CASSLGAGLNTGELFF; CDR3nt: TGCGCCAGCAGCTTAGGAGCGGGTCTGAACACCGGGGAGCTGTTTTTT
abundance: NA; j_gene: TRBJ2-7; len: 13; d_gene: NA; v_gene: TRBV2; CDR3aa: CASSDLEEYEQYF; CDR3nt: TGTGCCAGCAGTGACCTTGAGGAATACGAGCAGTACTTC
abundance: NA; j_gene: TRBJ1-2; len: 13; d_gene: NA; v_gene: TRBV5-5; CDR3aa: CASSLPGTYGYTF; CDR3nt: TGTGCCAGCAGCTTGCCAGGAACCTATGGCTACACCTTC
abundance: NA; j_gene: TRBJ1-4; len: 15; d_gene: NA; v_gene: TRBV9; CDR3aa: CASSPAGEGREKLFF; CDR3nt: TGTGCCAGCAGCCCGGCCGGGGAGGGTCGGGAAAAACTGTTTTTT
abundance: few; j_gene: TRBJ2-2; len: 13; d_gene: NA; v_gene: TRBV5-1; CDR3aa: CASSSDRTGELFF; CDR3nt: TGCGCCAGCAGCTCCGACAGGACCGGGGAGCTGTTTTTT
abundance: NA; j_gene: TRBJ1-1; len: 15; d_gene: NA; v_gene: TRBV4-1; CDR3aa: CASSQTGNLDTEAFF; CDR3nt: TGCGCCAGCAGCCAAACAGGGAATTTGGACACTGAAGCTTTCTTT
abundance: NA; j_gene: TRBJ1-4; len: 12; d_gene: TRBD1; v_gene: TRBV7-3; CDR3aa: CASSAFRGHGFF; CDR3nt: TGTGCCAGCAGCGCTTTCAGGGGGCACGGATTTTTT
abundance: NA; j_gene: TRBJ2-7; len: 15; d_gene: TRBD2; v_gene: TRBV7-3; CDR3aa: CASSSGLAGTYEQYF; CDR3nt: TGTGCCAGCAGCTCAGGACTAGCGGGCACCTACGAGCAGTACTTC
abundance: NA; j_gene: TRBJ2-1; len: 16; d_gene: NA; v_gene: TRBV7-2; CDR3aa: CASSLNGGSSYNEQFF; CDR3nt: TGTGCCAGCAGCTTAAATGGTGGGAGCTCCTACAATGAGCAGTTCTTC
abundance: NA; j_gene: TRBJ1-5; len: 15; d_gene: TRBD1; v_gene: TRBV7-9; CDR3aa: CASSLTGGSNQPQHF; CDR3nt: TGTGCCAGCAGCTTAACAGGGGGTAGCAATCAGCCCCAGCATTTT
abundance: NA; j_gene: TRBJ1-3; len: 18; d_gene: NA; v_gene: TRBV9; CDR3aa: CASSQTPSRGSTGNTIYF; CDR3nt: TGTGCCAGCAGCCAAACGCCATCGAGGGGGTCGACTGGAAACACCATATATTTT
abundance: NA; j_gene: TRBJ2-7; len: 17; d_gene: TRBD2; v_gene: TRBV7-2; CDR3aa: CASSLRLAGAPTGEQYF; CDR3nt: TGTGCCAGCAGCTTACGACTAGCGGGAGCCCCCACGGGTGAGCAGTACTTC
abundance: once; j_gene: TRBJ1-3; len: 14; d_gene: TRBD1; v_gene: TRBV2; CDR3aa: CASSAQGFGNTIYF; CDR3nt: TGTGCCAGCAGTGCACAGGGGTTCGGAAACACCATATATTTT
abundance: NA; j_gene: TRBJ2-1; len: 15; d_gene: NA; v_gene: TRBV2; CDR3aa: CASSEGGRTYNEQFF; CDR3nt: TGTGCCAGCAGTGAAGGGGGGCGCACCTACAATGAGCAGTTCTTC
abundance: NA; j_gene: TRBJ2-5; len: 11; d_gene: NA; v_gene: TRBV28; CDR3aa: CASGRGETQYF; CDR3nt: TGTGCCAGCGGGAGGGGGGAGACCCAGTACTTC
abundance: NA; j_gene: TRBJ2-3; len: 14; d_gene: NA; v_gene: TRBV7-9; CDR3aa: CASSPSLSTDTQYF; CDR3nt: TGTGCCAGCAGCCCGTCCCTTAGCACAGATACGCAGTATTTT
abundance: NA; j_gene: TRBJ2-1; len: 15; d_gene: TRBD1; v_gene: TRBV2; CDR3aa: CASSTNRGADNEQFF; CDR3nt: TGTGCCAGCAGTACCAACAGGGGGGCTGACAATGAGCAGTTCTTC
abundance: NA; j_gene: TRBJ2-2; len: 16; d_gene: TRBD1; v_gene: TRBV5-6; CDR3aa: CASSFQTGVGTGELFF; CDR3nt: TGTGCCAGCAGCTTTCAAACAGGGGTAGGCACCGGGGAGCTGTTTTTT
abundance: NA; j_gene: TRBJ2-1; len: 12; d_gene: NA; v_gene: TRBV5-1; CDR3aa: CASSSLFNEQFF; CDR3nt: TGCGCCAGCAGCTCCCTCTTCAATGAGCAGTTCTTC
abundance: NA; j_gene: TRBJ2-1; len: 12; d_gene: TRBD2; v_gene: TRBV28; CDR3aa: CASSFPGLAAFF; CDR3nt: TGTGCCAGCAGTTTTCCCGGACTAGCGGCGTTCTTC
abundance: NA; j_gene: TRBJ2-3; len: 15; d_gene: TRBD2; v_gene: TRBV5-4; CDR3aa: CASSLLLAGTDTQYF; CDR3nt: TGTGCCAGCAGCTTGTTACTAGCGGGCACAGATACGCAGTATTTT
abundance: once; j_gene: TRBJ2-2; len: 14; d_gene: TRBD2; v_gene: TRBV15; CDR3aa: CATREISNPGELFF; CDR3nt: TGTGCCACGCGGGAGATTAGCAACCCCGGGGAGCTGTTTTTT
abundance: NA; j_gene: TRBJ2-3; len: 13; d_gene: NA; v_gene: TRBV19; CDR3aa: CATGTPSTDTQYF; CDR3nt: TGTGCCACTGGGACTCCTAGCACAGATACGCAGTATTTT
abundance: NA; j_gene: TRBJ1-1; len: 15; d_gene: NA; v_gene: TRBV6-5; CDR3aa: CASSPRTAPNTEAFF; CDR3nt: TGTGCCAGCAGTCCAAGGACAGCCCCAAACACTGAAGCTTTCTTT
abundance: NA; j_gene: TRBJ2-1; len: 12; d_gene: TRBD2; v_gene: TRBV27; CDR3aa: CASGKTSGEQFF; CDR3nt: TGTGCCAGCGGAAAAACTAGCGGGGAGCAGTTCTTC
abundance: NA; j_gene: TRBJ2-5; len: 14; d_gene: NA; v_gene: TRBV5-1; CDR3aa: CASSLVIPEETQYF; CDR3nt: TGCGCCAGCAGCTTGGTAATTCCAGAAGAGACCCAGTACTTC
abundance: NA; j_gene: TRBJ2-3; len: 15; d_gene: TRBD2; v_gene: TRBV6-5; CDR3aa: CASSPPLREGDTQYF; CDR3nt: TGTGCCAGCAGTCCCCCTTTGCGGGAGGGAGATACGCAGTATTTT